This TCR beta chain was sequenced in a study of shared clonotypes between healthy human individuals. Some clones are missing from TCRdb's copy, which holds only in-frame ones; the method was immunoSEQ multiplex PCR. The sample lists 950,000 to 1,200,000 clones, approximately 80% occurring once. Germline V lookup: CDR1 GTSNPN, CDR2 SVGIG (reference sequence). Trimming took off 2 bases at V and 7 bases at J, with 8 bases between the two ends. The CDR3 sequence is 12 residues long. The receptor was isolated from a man between 18 and 35 years old in good health. Some clones in this sample may be carry-over from other donors' samples. This sequence joins TRBV30 and TRBJ2-2, with D unclear. Sequences were obtained from memory CD4+ T cells from PBMCs. Subset denoted: CD45RA-negative fraction. CDR3 in amino acids: CAWSSVFGELFF. DNA of the CDR3: TGTGCCTGGAGTTCGGTGTTCGGGGAGCTGTTTTTT.